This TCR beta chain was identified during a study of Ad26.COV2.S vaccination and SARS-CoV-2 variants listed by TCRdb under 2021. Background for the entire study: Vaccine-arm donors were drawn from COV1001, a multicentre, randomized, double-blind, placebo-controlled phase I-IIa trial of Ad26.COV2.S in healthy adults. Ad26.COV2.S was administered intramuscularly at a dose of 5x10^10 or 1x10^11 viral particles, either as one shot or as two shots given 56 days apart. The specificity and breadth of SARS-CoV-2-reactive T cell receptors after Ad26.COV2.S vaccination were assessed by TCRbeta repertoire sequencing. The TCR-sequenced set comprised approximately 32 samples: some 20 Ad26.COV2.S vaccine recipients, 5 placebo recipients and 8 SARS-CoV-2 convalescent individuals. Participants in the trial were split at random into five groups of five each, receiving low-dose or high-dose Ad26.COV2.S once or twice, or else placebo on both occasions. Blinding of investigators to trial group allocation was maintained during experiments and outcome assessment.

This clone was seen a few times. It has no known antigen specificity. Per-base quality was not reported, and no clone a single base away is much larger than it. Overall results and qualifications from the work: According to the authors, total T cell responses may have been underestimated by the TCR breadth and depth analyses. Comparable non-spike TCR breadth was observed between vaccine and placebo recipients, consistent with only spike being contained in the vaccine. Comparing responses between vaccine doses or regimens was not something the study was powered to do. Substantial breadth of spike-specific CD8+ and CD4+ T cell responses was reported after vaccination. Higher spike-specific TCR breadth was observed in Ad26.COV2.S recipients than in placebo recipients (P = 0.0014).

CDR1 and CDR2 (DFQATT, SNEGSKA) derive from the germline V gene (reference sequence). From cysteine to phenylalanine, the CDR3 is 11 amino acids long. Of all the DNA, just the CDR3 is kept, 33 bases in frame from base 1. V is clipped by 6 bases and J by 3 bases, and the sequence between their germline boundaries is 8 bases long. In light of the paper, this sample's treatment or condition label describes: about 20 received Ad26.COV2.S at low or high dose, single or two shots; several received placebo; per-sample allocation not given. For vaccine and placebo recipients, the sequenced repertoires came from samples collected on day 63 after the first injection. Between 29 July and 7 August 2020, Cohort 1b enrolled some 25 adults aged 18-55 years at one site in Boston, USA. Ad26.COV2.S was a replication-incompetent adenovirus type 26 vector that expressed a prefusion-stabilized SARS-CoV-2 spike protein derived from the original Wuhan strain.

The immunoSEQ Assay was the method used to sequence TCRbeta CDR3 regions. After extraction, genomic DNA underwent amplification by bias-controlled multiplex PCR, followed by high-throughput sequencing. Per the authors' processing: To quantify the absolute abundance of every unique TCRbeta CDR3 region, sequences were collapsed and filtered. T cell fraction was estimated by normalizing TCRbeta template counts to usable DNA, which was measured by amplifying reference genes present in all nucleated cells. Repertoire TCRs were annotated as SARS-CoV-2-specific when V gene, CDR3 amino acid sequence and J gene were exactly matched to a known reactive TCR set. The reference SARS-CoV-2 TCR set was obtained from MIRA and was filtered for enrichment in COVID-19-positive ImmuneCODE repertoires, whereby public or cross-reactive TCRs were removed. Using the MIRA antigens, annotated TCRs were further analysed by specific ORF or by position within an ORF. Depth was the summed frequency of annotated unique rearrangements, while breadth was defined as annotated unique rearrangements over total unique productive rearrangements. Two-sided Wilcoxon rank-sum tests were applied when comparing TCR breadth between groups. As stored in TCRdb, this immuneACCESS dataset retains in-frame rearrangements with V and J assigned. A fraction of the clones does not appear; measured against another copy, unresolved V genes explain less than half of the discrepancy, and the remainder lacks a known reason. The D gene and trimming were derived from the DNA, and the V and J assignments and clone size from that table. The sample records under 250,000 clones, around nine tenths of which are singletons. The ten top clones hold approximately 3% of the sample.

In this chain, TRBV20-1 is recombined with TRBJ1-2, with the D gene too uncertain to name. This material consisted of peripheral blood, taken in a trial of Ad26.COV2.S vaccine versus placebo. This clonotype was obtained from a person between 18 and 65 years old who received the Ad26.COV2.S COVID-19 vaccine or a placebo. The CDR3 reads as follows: CSARLDYGYTF. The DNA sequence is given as TGCAGTGCAAGGTTGGACTATGGCTACACCTTC.